The 27 T cell receptor beta chains below all came from one sample that was sequenced in a study of PD-1 blockade in classical Hodgkin lymphoma (dated by TCRdb to between 2020 and 2021). The time point label of this sample denotes: cycle 2 day 1 (C2D1) of nivolumab. All trial patients had relapsed after autologous stem cell transplantation, with cohorts A, B and C differing in prior brentuximab vedotin exposure. The library was produced with the immunoSEQ multiplex PCR assay. TCRdb limited this immuneACCESS table to in-frame rearrangements with V and J called. A share of clones is missing; checked studies link under half to unresolved V genes, and the rest is unexplained. The sample table contains 130,000 to 150,000 clones; only one count was recorded for 78% of them. The ten largest clones take up roughly 10% of the sample. Sequences were derived from peripheral blood mononuclear cells (PBMCs), sampled before the second cycle of nivolumab. These receptors were obtained from a human donor with classical Hodgkin lymphoma.

The chain recombines TRBV6-1 with TRBJ2-3; no clear D gene. V lost 1 base to trimming and J lost 6 bases, with 8 bases between them. This CDR3 has 13 residues. The germline V gene has CDR1 MNHNS and CDR2 SASEGT. This CDR3 reads CASSEEDGDTQYF. CDR3 bases: TGTGCCAGCAGTGAAGAGGACGGGGATACGCAGTATTTT.

The J gene is TRBJ2-1, the V gene TRBV18; D unresolved. Germline CDR1 is KGHSH and CDR2 is LQKENI. The CDR3 has 14 residues. Trimming removed 2 bases from V and 8 bases from J, with 13 bases in between. CDR3: CASSPSRVTDEQFF. The CDR3 nucleotides read TGTGCCAGCTCACCATCCCGGGTTACGGATGAGCAGTTCTTC.

In its sample, this clone was seen a few times. The chain links TRBV18 to TRBJ1-1, with D possibly matching TRBD1 (5 bases). The CDR3 covers 12 residues. Trimming removed 5 bases from V and 1 base from J, with 5 bases in between. CDR1 and CDR2 from the germline V gene are KGHSH and LQKENI. The CDR3 reads CASSTGNTEAFF. For the CDR3, the DNA is TGTGCCAGCTCAACAGGGAACACTGAAGCTTTCTTT.

The chain combines TRBV19 with TRBJ2-4, with TRBD1 identical over 9 bases. The CDR3 runs 18 residues. From germline, CDR1 is LNHDA and CDR2 SQIVND (reference sequence). V was clipped by 0 bases and J by 8 bases; unmatched bases: 14. Here the CDR3 reads CASSIEGGGTGSIDIQYF. DNA of the CDR3: TGTGCCAGTAGTATAGAGGGAGGGGGGACAGGGTCGATAGACATTCAGTACTTC.

The rearrangement joins TRBV11-2 to TRBJ1-3, with a possible D match to TRBD1 (5 bases). Deletions cut 5 bases from V and 0 bases from J, with 8 bases between. The CDR3 has 14 residues. In germline, CDR1 is SGHAT, CDR2 FQNNGV. CDR3 sequence reads: CASSTDSSGNTIYF. The DNA for the CDR3 is TGTGCCAGCAGCACTGACAGCTCTGGAAACACCATATATTTT.

V gene TRBV6-5 combines with J gene TRBJ1-1; no clear D gene. The length of the CDR3 is 13 residues. V shed 0 bases and J shed 5 bases, with 7 bases lying between them. Germline V CDR1 and CDR2: MNHEY, SVGAGI. The DNA of the CDR3 is TGTGCCAGCAGTTACTCTTTGGGGACTGAAGCTTTCTTT. Translation gives CASSYSLGTEAFF.

The chain recombines TRBV4-1 with TRBJ2-7, with TRBD1 matching over 9 bases. Germline CDR1 MGHRA, CDR2 YSYEKL. Trimming removed 2 bases from V and 3 bases from J; junction bases left unmatched: 8. CDR3 length: 16 amino acids. CDR3 in amino acids: CASSQRATGGLYEQYF. DNA of the CDR3: TGCGCCAGCAGCCAACGGGCTACAGGGGGCCTCTACGAGCAGTACTTC.

The chain recombines TRBV6-5 with TRBJ2-5; 10 nucleotides align to TRBD1. The end of the DNA aligns better with TRBJ2-7, so the J call may be wrong. Germline-derived CDR1 and CDR2 are MNHEY and SVGAGI. The CDR3 sequence is 13 residues long. The CDR3 bases are TGTGCCACGCGACAGGGGGCGAGATACGAGCAGTACTTC. This sequence encodes CATRQGARYEQYF.

This clone was observed once. This chain links TRBV6-1 with TRBJ2-1, with D possibly being TRBD2 (6 bases). The V gene lost 7 bases and the J gene lost 2 bases, with 12 bases spanning the gap. The CDR3 runs to 14 residues. Germline CDR1 MNHNS, CDR2 SASEGT. The CDR3 nucleotides are TGTGCCAGCATAGAGACGGGAGCCTACAATGAGCAGTTCTTC. The encoded protein is CASIETGAYNEQFF.

V is TRBV6-5 and J is TRBJ2-1; D tentatively fits TRBD1 or TRBD2 (5 bases each). V lost 10 bases to trimming and J lost 10 bases, with 14 bases between them. Germline loops: CDR1 MNHEY, CDR2 SVGAGI. CDR3 length equals 11 residues. The CDR3 here is CAIARGKEQFF. CDR3 coding DNA: TGTGCCATAGCGAGGGGAAAAGAGCAGTTCTTC.

The chain couples TRBV29-1 to TRBJ2-7; D not resolved. This CDR3 is 11 amino acids long. Germline V gives CDR1 SQVTM, CDR2 ANQGSEA. Trimming left V 6 bases short and J 3 bases short, with 9 bases between. In nucleotides, the CDR3 is TGCAGCGTCACTACAAGCTACGAGCAGTACTTC. It specifies CSVTTSYEQYF.

The chain is built from TRBV19 and TRBJ2-3; D perhaps matches TRBD1 (6 bases). Germline CDR1 LNHDA, CDR2 SQIVND (reference sequence). The CDR3 totals 14 residues. Trimming left V 4 bases short and J 1 base short, with 9 bases between. DNA of the CDR3: TGTGCCAGTAGTAGGACAGTTGGCACAGATACGCAGTATTTT. Its protein product is CASSRTVGTDTQYF.

In its sample, this clone was seen once. The chain joins TRBV10-1 to TRBJ1-2; D may be TRBD1 (5 bases). Germline lookup yields CDR1 WNHNN and CDR2 SYGVQD (reference sequence). The CDR3 runs to 14 residues. V was shortened by 8 bases and J by 0 bases, with 13 bases between the two germline ends. CDR3 region: CASQTGKANYGYTF. In DNA, the CDR3 is TGCGCCAGCCAAACAGGAAAAGCTAACTATGGCTACACCTTC.

Of note for this clone: Compared with germline, one end of the junction differs, possibly owing to a read error. The chain employs TRBV7-2 and TRBJ2-7; 12 nucleotides align to TRBD2. The CDR3 is 16 amino acids. From germline, CDR1 is SGHTA and CDR2 FQGNSA. The CDR3 loop is CASSLVGLAGRYEQYF. DNA of the CDR3: TGCGCCAGCAGCCTCGTAGGACTAGCGGGACGGTACGAGCAGTACTTC.

The chain joins TRBV2 to TRBJ2-5; tentatively, D is TRBD2 (5 bases). The CDR3 has 18 residues. The germline V and J ends were trimmed by 5 bases and 1 base, with 23 bases remaining between them. Germline V gene sequence: CDR1 SNHLY, CDR2 FYNNEI. The CDR3 region is CASSYNWRQGYSQETQYF. The CDR3 DNA follows: TGTGCCAGCAGTTACAACTGGAGGCAAGGATATTCCCAAGAGACCCAGTACTTC.

In this sample, this clone turned up a few times. The J gene is TRBJ2-1, the V gene TRBV11-3; TRBD1 aligns across 7 bases. The CDR3 covers 12 residues. Germline lookup yields CDR1 SGHNT and CDR2 YENEEA. V lost 5 bases to trimming and J lost 15 bases; unmatched junction nucleotides: 10. Written as DNA, the CDR3 is TGTGCCAGCAGCCGTAGGGGGCAGCAGCCGTTCTTC. It specifies CASSRRGQQPFF.

This clone was counted a single time. The chain joins TRBV6-5 to TRBJ1-6; 7 bases fit TRBD1. Germline trimming cut 4 bases from V and 2 bases from J; bases unmatched to any gene: 2. Germline-derived CDR1 and CDR2 are MNHEY and SVGAGI. The CDR3 runs to 15 residues. This chain's CDR3 is CASSSGGPYNSPLHF. The CDR3 region has the DNA TGTGCCAGCAGTTCAGGGGGTCCCTATAATTCACCCCTCCACTTT.

The chain combines TRBV15 with TRBJ1-3; TRBD1 aligns across 9 bases. The germline CDR1 and CDR2 sequences are LNHNV and YYDKDF (reference sequence). J was trimmed by 2 bases and V by 1 base; bases with no gene match: 9. This CDR3 region has 18 residues. The DNA of the CDR3 is TGTGCCACCAGCAGAGCACGACAGGGGGTGCGCCCTGGAAACACCATATATTTT. It specifies CATSRARQGVRPGNTIYF.

The chain carries TRBV7-4 and TRBJ2-3; 13 nucleotides line up with TRBD2. CDR1 and CDR2 from the germline V gene are SGHVT and SQSDAQ. With V trimmed by 1 base and J by 2 bases, 12 bases remained unmatched. The CDR3 spans 20 residues. The CDR3 here is CASSLGFMGTSGKITDTQYF. The CDR3 region has the DNA TGTGCCAGCAGCTTAGGATTTATGGGGACTAGCGGGAAGATCACAGATACGCAGTATTTT.

The chain links TRBV5-1 to TRBJ1-4; D remains unclear. Looked up from germline, CDR1 is SGHRS and CDR2 is YFSETQ. Trimming removed 0 bases at V and 8 bases at J, with 11 bases between. This CDR3 has 14 residues. The DNA of the CDR3 is TGCGCCAGCAGCTTGGTTTGGCAGAGCGAAAAACTGTTTTTT. Protein sequence: CASSLVWQSEKLFF.

There are a few counts of this clone. CDR3 sequence (DNA): TGTGCCATCAGTGATCGCGGACTAGTGAACTACGAGCAGTACTTC. As protein: CAISDRGLVNYEQYF. The rearrangement uses TRBV10-3 and TRBJ2-7; 7 bases line up with TRBD2. The CDR3 length is 15 residues. V shed 3 bases and J 3 bases; nucleotides not matched to a gene: 8. CDR1 and CDR2 (germline): ENHRY, SYGVKD.

V usage is TRBV27 and J usage is TRBJ2-2; D gene ambiguous. Germline assignment: CDR1 MNHEY and CDR2 SMNVEV (reference sequence). V was pared by 2 bases and J by 3 bases, with 7 bases between. The CDR3 consists of 14 residues. Here the CDR3 reads CASSLRWDTGELFF. CDR3 nucleotides: TGTGCCAGCAGTTTAAGATGGGACACCGGGGAGCTGTTTTTT.

V gene TRBV2 combines with J gene TRBJ2-7, with D possibly being TRBD2 (6 bases). The V gene lost 0 bases and the J gene lost 5 bases, with 14 bases spanning the gap. CDR1 is SNHLY and CDR2 is FYNNEI in the germline V gene. The CDR3 length is 15 residues. The CDR3 loop is CASSEAPRGGDEQYF. CDR3 coding DNA: TGTGCCAGCAGTGAAGCGCCCCGGGGAGGTGACGAGCAGTACTTC.

This clone has a single count. This rearrangement joins TRBV6-1 to TRBJ1-1; TRBD1 might be the D (5 bases). V lost 4 bases, J lost 1 base, and 19 bases lay in between. The CDR3 covers 17 residues. Germline assignment: CDR1 MNHNS and CDR2 SASEGT. CDR3 amino acids: CASSGKGGGWGNTEAFF. The CDR3 nucleotides are TGTGCCAGCAGTGGGAAGGGTGGGGGATGGGGGAACACTGAAGCTTTCTTT.

This chain joins TRBV4-3 and TRBJ1-1; D not certain. Germline V CDR1 and CDR2: LGHNA, YSLEER. V gave up 0 bases and J gave up 1 base, with 15 bases separating them. The CDR3 consists of 17 residues. CDR3 region: CASSQDLGFRPNTEAFF. The CDR3 DNA reads as TGCGCCAGCAGCCAAGATTTGGGGTTCAGGCCGAACACTGAAGCTTTCTTT.

This rearrangement joins TRBV19 to TRBJ2-1; maybe TRBD1 (5 bases). The CDR3 loop spans 14 amino acids. The germline gives CDR1 LNHDA, CDR2 SQIVND (reference sequence). Deletions cut 6 bases from V and 0 bases from J, with 9 bases between. The CDR3 loop reads CASSPGHSYNEQFF. The CDR3 nucleotides are TGTGCCAGTAGCCCCGGACACTCCTACAATGAGCAGTTCTTC.

The chain has TRBV5-1 and TRBJ2-1; unclear D gene. Germline V gene sequence: CDR1 SGHRS, CDR2 YFSETQ. The CDR3 is 14 residues long. V was pared by 1 base and J by 8 bases, with 13 bases between. The chain's CDR3 is CASSLPNGEDEQFF. The CDR3 DNA follows: TGCGCCAGCAGCTTGCCCAATGGAGAGGATGAGCAGTTCTTC. Based on the CDR3 plus reference TRBV5-1 and TRBJ2-1, the full variable domain is KAGVTQTPRYLIKTRGQQVTLSCSPISGHRSVSWYQQTPGQGLQFLFEYFSETQRNKGNFPGRFSGRQFSNSRSEMNVSTLELGDSALYLCASSLPNGEDEQFFGPGTRLTVL.